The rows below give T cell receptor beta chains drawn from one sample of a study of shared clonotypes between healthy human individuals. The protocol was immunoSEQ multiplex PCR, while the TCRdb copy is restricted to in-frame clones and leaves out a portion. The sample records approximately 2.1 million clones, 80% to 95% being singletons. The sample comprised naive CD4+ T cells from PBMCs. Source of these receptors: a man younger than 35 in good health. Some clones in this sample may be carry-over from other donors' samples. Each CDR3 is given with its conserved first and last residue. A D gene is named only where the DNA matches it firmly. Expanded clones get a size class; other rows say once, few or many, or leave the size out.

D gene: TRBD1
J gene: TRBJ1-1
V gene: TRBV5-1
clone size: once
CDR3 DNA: TGCGCCAGCAGCTTAACAGGGGGGAGTGGAACTGAAGCTTTCTTT
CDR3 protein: CASSLTGGSGTEAFF

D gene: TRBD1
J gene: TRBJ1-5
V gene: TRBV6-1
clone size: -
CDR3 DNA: TGTGCCAGCAGCGAGGGACAGTATAGCAATCAGCCCCAGCATTTT
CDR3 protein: CASSEGQYSNQPQHF

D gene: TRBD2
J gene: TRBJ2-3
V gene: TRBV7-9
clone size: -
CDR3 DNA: TGTGCCAGCAGCCCATCCCCTAGCGGCAGCACAGATACGCAGTATTTT
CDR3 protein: CASSPSPSGSTDTQYF

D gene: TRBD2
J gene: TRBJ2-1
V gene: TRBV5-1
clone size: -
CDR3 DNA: TGCGCCAGCAGGCCCGCTAGCGGGAGCTCCTACAATGAGCAGTTCTTC
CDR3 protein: CASRPASGSSYNEQFF

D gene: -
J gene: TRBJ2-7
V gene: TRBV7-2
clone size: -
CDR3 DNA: TGTGCCAGCAGCTTTCCCTCTCAGGCCTACGAGCAGTACTTC
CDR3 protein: CASSFPSQAYEQYF

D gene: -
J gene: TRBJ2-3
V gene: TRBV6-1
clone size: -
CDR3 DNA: TGTGCCAGCAGTGGCCGACAGCTAGGCACAGATACGCAGTATTTT
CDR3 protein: CASSGRQLGTDTQYF

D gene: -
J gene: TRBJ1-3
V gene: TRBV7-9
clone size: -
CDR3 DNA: TGTGCCAGCAGCTTAGTCGTTGGAAACACCATATATTTT
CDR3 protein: CASSLVVGNTIYF

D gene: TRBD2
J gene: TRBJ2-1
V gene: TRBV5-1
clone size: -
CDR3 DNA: TGCGCCAGCAGCTTAGACCCGGGACTAGCGGGGTCAAGCTCCTACAATGAGCAGTTCTTC
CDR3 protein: CASSLDPGLAGSSSYNEQFF

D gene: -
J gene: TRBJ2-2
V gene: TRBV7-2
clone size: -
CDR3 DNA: TGTGCCAGCAGCGTCGTGCAATCCGGAGAGCTGTTTTTT
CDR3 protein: CASSVVQSGELFF

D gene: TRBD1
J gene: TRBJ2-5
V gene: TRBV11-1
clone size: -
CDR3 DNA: TGTGCCAGCAGCTTAGGCGGGACAGGTCAGCGGGTGGAGACCCAGTACTTC
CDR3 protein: CASSLGGTGQRVETQYF

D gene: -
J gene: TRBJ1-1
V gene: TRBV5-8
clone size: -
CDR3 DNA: TGTGCCAGCAGCTTTCAAGTAGACCCGAACACTGAAGCTTTCTTT
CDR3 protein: CASSFQVDPNTEAFF

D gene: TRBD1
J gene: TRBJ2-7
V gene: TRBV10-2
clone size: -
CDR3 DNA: TGCGCCAGCAGTGAGTTGGGACAGGAAAAAGGTTCATACGAGCAGTACTTC
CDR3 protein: CASSELGQEKGSYEQYF

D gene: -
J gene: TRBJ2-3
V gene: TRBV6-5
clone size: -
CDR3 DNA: TGTGCCAGCAGTTTCCGACAGCTTGGCGATACGCAGTATTTT
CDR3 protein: CASSFRQLGDTQYF

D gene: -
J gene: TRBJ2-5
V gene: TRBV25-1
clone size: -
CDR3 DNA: TGTGCCAGCAGTCCTCAACGGGTCAGAGCCCAAGAGACCCAGTACTTC
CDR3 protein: CASSPQRVRAQETQYF

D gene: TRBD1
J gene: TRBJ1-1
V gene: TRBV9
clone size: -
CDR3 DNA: TGTGCCAGCAGCGTAGCAGGGGGCAATACTGAAGCTTTCTTT
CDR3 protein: CASSVAGGNTEAFF

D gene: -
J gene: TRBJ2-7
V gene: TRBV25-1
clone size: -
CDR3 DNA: TGTGCCAGCAGTGAATACAGTGAGCAGTACTTC
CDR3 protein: CASSEYSEQYF

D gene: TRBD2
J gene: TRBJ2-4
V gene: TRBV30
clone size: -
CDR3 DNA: TGTGCCTGGACCCGAGAGGGGAGGGGTATTCAGTACTTC
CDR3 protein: CAWTREGRGIQYF

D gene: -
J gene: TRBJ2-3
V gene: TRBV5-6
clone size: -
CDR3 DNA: TGTGCCAGCAGCTTGGCGCCTCTTGATGGAGATACGCAGTATTTT
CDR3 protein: CASSLAPLDGDTQYF

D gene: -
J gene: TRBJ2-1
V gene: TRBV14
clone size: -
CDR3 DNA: TGTGCCAGCAGCAGAATTGCGGAGCAGTTCTTC
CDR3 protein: CASSRIAEQFF

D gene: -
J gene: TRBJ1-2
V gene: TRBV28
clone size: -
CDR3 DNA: TGTGCCAGCCAGGGAGGCGGCTACACCTTC
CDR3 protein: CASQGGGYTF

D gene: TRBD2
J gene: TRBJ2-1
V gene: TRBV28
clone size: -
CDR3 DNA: TGTGCCAGCAGTTTAATAGGGACCGGGACTAGCATTTACAATGAGCAGTTCTTC
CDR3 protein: CASSLIGTGTSIYNEQFF

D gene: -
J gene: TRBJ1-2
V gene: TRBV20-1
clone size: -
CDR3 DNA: TGCAGTGCTAGTAATAACTATGGCTACACCTTC
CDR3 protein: CSASNNYGYTF

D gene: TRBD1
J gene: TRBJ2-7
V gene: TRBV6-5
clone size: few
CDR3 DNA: TGTGCCAGCAGTTACCGGGACAGGGGCTACGAGCAGTACTTC
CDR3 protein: CASSYRDRGYEQYF

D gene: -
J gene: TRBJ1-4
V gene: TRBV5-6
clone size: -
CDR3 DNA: TGTGCCAGCAGCTCCGGGGGTGAAAAACTGTTTTTT
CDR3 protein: CASSSGGEKLFF

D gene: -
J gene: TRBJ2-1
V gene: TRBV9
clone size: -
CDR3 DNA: TGTGCCAGCAGCGTAGAACTCACCATGTACAATGAGCAGTTCTTC
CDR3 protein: CASSVELTMYNEQFF

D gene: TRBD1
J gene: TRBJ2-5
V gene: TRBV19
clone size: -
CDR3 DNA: TGTGCCAGTAGTCGGACAGGGGAAGAGACCCAGTACTTC
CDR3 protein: CASSRTGEETQYF

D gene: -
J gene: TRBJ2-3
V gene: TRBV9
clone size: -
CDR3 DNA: TGTGCCAGCAGCGTAGTGGACGGCCGCACAGATACGCAGTATTTT
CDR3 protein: CASSVVDGRTDTQYF

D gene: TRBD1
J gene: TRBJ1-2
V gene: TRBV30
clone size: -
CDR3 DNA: TGTGCCTGGGGTCAACCGGACAGGGTGGGTTATGGCTACACCTTC
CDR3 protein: CAWGQPDRVGYGYTF

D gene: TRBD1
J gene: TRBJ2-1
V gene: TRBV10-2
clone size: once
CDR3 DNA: TGCGCCAGCGGGGTACGGGACAGGGGCTACAATGAGCAGTTCTTC
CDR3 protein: CASGVRDRGYNEQFF